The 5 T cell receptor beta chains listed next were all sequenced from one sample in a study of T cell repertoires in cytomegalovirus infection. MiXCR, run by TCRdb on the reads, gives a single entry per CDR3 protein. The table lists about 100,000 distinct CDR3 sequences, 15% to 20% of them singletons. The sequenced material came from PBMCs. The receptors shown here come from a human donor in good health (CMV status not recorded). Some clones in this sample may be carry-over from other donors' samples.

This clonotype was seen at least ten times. CDR3: CASSFSGSNNEQFF. The CDR3 nucleotides read TGTGCCAGCAGCTTTTCAGGCTCAAACAATGAGCAGTTCTTC. This rearrangement joins TRBV7-2 to TRBJ2-1; D gene unclear. Germline V CDR1 and CDR2: SGHTA, FQGNSA. This CDR3 is built from 14 residues. Trimming took 3 bases from V and 5 from J, leaving 11 bases between them.

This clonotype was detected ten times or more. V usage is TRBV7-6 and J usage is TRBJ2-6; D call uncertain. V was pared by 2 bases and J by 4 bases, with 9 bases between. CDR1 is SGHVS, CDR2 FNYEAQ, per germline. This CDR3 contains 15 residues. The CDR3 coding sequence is TGTGCCAGCAGCTTAAGTTTAGGGGGGGCCAACGTCCTGACTTTC. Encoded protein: CASSLSLGGANVLTF.

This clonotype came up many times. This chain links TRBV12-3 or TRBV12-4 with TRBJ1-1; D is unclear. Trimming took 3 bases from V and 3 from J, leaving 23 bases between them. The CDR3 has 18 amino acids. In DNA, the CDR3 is TGTGCCAGCAGTTTTTATGTCCTCTTCGAAGGAGTGGACACTGAAGCTTTCTTT. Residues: CASSFYVLFEGVDTEAFF.

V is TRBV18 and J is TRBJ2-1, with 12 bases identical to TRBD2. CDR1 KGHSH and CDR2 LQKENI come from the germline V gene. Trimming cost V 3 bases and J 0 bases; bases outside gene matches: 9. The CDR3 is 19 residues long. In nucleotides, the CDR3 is TGTGCCAGCTCACCCCTGACTAGCGGGGGAAAAAGCTCCTACAATGAGCAGTTCTTC. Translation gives CASSPLTSGGKSSYNEQFF. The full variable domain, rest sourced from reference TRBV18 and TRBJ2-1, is NAGVMQNPRHLVRRRGQEARLRCSPMKGHSHVYWYRQLPEEGLKFMVYLQKENIIDESGMPKERFSAEFPKEGPSILRIQQVVRGDSAAYFCASSPLTSGGKSSYNEQFFGPGTRLTVL.

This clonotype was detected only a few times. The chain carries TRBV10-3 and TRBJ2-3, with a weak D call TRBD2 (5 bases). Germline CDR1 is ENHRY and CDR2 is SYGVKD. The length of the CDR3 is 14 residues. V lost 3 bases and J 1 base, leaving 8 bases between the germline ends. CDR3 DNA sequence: TGTGCCATCAGTGATACGCGGGGCACAGATACGCAGTATTTT. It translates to CAISDTRGTDTQYF.